This T cell receptor (beta chain) originates from a study of post-analysis software for immune sequencing data. Study-level points and caveats: Samples sharing a preparation batch grouped tightly together when assessed by F measure. Multiple sclerosis was associated with a significant reduction in normalized Chao1 diversity relative to controls. Controls had lower frequencies than patients of about 5 TRBV segments, which included TRBV5-6, TRBV5-1 and TRBV20-1.

The CDR3 covers 14 residues. The V gene lost 0 bases and the J gene lost 5 bases, with 8 bases spanning the gap. Germline V gives CDR1 MGHRA, CDR2 YSYEKL. TCR beta cDNA libraries had unique molecular identifiers. TCRdb reanalysed the PCR reads using MiXCR and keeps one entry per CDR3 protein. The sample yields 700,000 to 900,000 distinct CDR3 sequences, about half seen once. As to this clonotype: Its antigen is as yet unknown.

The rearrangement joins TRBV4-1 to TRBJ1-5, with D possibly matching TRBD1 (5 bases). The specimen sequenced was blood. This TCR derives from a girl under 18 with multiple sclerosis. This CDR3 reads CASSQEMGDQPQHF. As DNA, the CDR3 is TGCGCCAGCAGCCAAGAGATGGGGGATCAGCCCCAGCATTTT.